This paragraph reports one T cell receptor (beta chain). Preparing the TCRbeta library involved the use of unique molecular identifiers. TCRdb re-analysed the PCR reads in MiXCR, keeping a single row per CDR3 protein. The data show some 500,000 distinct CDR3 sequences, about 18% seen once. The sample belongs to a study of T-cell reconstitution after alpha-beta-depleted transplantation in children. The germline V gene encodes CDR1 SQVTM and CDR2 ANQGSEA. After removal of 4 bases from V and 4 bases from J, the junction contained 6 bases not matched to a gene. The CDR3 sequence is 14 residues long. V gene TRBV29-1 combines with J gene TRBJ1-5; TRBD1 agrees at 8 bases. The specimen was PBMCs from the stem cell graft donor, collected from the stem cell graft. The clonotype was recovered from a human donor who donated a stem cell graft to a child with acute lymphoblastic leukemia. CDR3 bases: TGCAGCGTTGGACAGGGGCTAGGAAATCAGCCCCAGCATTTT. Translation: CSVGQGLGNQPQHF.